This T cell receptor beta chain originates from a study of siplizumab effects on memory and regulatory T cells. Study conclusions and caveats: Mappable alloreactive CD4+ clones averaged about 74% Treg-derived with siplizumab versus approximately 25% in controls.

Concerning this clone: The antigen is undetermined.

Generated by immunoSEQ multiplex PCR, the TCRdb table keeps only in-frame clones and is missing some. The sample holds more than 90,000 clones; just under 95% are singletons and the top ten take 1% to 1.5%. The clonotype originates from a human donor in good health. The sample was non-Treg CD4+ T cells sorted from blood.

The CDR3: CASSGTDGAFF. The DNA of the CDR3 is TGTGCCAGCTCAGGTACGGATGGAGCTTTCTTT. The chain has TRBV18 and TRBJ1-1; D gene uncertain. The CDR3 covers 11 residues. Germline assignment: CDR1 KGHSH and CDR2 LQKENI. V was trimmed by 5 bases and J by 10 bases, leaving 11 bases between them.